Here is one T cell receptor beta chain with its context. Profiling relied on immunoSEQ multiplex PCR, and the TCRdb table lists in-frame clones only, not all of them. The sample lists about 300,000 clones, roughly 70% occurring once. V shed 1 base and J 5 bases; nucleotides not matched to a gene: 8. The CDR3 length is 16 residues. Germline V gene data show CDR1 as SGHDN and CDR2 as FVKESK. The sample originates from a study of shared clonotypes between healthy human individuals. The authors divided CD4+ cells into CD45RA+ naive and CD45RA-negative memory subsets. The chain carries TRBV14 and TRBJ2-5; 9 bases are shared with TRBD2. Sequencing was performed on memory CD4+ T cells sorted from blood. Subset described: CD45RA-negative fraction. This receptor was taken from a young man in good health. The CDR3 region is CASSQGLAAIVETQYF. CDR3 in DNA: TGTGCCAGCAGCCAAGGACTAGCGGCTATAGTGGAGACCCAGTACTTC.